This note documents a single T cell receptor (beta chain) sequence. What it binds is unknown. Germline loops: CDR1 KGHDR, CDR2 SFDVKD. The CDR3 consists of 13 residues. The V gene lost 5 bases and the J gene lost 4 bases, with 7 bases spanning the gap. The sample belongs to a study of CD8 T cells in ankylosing spondylitis. Study results and caveats: A motif of 7 to 9 highly homologous TCR beta variants was seen as apparently characteristic of ankylosing spondylitis blood.

TCRdb redid the calling of the 5' RACE reads with MiXCR, one entry per CDR3 protein. The table records roughly 470,000 distinct CDR3 sequences, roughly 25% of them present only once. This TCR derives from a male donor with ankylosing spondylitis. The rearrangement joins TRBV24-1 to TRBJ2-2, with D perhaps given as TRBD1 or TRBD2 (5 bases each). Sequencing was done on a sample of blood, either unsorted or a sorted T cell fraction (not recorded which). The CDR3 spells CATSGGATGELFF. DNA of the CDR3: TGTGCCACCAGTGGAGGGGCCACCGGGGAGCTGTTTTTT.